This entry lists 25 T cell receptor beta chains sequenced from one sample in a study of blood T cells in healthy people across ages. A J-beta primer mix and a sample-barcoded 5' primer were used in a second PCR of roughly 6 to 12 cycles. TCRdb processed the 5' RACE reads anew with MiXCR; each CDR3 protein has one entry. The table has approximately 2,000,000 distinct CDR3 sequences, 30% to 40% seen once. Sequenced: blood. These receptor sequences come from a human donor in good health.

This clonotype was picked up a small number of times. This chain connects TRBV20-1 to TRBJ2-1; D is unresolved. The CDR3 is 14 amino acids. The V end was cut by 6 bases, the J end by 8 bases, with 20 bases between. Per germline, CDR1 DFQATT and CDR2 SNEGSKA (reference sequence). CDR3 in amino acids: CSASPLRLADEQFF. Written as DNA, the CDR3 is TGCAGTGCGTCGCCCCTCCGATTAGCTGATGAGCAGTTCTTC.

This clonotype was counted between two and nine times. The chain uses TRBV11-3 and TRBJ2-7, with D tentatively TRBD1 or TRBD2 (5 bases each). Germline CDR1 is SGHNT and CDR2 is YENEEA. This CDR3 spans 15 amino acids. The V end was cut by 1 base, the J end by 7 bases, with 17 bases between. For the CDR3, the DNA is TGTGCCAGCAGCTTAGGAGGGGAAGGCTCCGGGGAGCAGTACTTC. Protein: CASSLGGEGSGEQYF. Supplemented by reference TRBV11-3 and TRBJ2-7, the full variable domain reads EAGVVQSPRYKIIEKKQPVAFWCNPISGHNTLYWYLQNLGQGPELLIRYENEEAVDDSQLPKDRFSAERLKGVDSTLKIQPAELGDSAVYLCASSLGGEGSGEQYFGPGTRLTVT.

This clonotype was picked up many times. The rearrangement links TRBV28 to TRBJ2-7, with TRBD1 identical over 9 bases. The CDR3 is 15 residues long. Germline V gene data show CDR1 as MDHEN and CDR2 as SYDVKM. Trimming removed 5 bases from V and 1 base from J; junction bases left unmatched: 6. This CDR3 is CASSLTGGASYEQYF. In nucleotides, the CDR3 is TGTGCCAGCAGTCTAACAGGGGGCGCGTCCTACGAGCAGTACTTC.

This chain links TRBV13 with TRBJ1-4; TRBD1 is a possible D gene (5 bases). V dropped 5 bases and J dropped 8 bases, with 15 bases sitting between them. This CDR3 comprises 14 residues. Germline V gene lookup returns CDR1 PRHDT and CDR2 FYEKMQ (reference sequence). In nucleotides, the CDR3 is TGTGCCAGCAGCCCCTGGGGCCCTGGGGAAAAACTGTTTTTT. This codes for CASSPWGPGEKLFF.

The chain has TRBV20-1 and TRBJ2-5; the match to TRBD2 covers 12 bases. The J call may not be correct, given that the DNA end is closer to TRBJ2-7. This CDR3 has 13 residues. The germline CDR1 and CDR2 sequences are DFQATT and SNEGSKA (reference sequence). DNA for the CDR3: TGCAGTGCATCACTAGCGGGGGGAGGCGAGCAGTACTTC. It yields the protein CSASLAGGGEQYF.

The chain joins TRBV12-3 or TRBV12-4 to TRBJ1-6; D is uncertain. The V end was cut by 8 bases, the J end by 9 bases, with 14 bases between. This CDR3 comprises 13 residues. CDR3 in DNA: TGTGCCAGCGGAGACATATCGGGTTCACCCCTCCACTTT. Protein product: CASGDISGSPLHF.

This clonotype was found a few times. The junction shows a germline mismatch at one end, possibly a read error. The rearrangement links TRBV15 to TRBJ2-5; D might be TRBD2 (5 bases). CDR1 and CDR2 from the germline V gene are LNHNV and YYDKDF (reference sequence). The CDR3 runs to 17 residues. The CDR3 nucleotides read TGTGCCACCAGCAGAGCTCGATACAATCTACGAAGGGAGAGCCAGTACTTC. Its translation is CATSRARYNLRRESQYF.

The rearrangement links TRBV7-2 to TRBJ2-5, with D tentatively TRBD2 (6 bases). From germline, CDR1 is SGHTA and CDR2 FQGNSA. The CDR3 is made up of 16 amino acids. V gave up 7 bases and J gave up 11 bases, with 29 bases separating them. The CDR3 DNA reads TGTGCCAGCACCCCAGGAATGGCGGGGAAAGGGTACGCGCAGTACTTC. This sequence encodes CASTPGMAGKGYAQYF.

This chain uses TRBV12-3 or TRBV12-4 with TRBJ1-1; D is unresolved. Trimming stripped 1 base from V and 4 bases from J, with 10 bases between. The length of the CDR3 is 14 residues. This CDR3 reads CASSLGGLRTEAFF. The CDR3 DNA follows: TGTGCCAGCAGTTTAGGCGGGCTCCGCACTGAAGCTTTCTTT.

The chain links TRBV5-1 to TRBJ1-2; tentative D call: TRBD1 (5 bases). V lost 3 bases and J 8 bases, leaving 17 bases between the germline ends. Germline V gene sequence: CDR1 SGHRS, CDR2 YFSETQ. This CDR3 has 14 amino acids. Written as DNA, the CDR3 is TGCGCCAGCAGCTCCGGGACGCAAGGGACGGGCTACACCTTC. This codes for CASSSGTQGTGYTF.

CDR3 loop: CASSLEGRGFEQYF. The CDR3 region has the DNA TGTGCCAGCAGCTTAGAGGGCAGGGGCTTCGAGCAGTACTTC. The chain uses TRBV7-8 and TRBJ2-7, with D possibly matching TRBD1 (6 bases). This CDR3 is 14 amino acids long. Germline values: CDR1 SGHVS, CDR2 FQNEAQ. Trimming left V 1 base short and J 6 bases short, with 13 bases between.

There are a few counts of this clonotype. In nucleotides, the CDR3 is TGCAGTGCAATCGACAGGTCCGGCACAGATACGCAGTATTTT. This gives the protein CSAIDRSGTDTQYF. The V call is TRBV20-1, the J call TRBJ2-3; TRBD1 might be the D (6 bases). The ends were cut back, 6 bases at V and 1 base at J, with 14 bases in the middle. Germline lookup yields CDR1 DFQATT and CDR2 SNEGSKA (reference sequence). This CDR3 region has 14 residues.

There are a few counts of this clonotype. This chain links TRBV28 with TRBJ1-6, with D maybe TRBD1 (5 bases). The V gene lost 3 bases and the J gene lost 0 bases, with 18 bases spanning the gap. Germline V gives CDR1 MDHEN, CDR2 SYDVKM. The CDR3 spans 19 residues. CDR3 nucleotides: TGTGCCAGCAGTTTGCGTCCTCTGGGGCAGAGCTCCTATAATTCACCCCTCCACTTT. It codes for CASSLRPLGQSSYNSPLHF.

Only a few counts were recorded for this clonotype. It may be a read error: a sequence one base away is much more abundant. Here the CDR3 reads CASSPGQESYGYTF. In DNA, the CDR3 is TGTGCCAGCAGCCCGGGACAGGAGAGCTATGGCTACACCTTC. The J gene is TRBJ1-2, the V gene TRBV12-3 or TRBV12-4, with 8 bases lining up with TRBD1. The CDR3 spans 14 residues. V was clipped by 6 bases and J by 4 bases; unmatched bases: 7.

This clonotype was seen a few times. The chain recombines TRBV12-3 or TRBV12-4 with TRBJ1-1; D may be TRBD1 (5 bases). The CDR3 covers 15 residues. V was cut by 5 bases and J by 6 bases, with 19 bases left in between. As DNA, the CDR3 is TGTGCCAGCAGTCCATTTCGCGGGGGGGAGGCTGAAGCTTTCTTT. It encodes CASSPFRGGEAEAFF.

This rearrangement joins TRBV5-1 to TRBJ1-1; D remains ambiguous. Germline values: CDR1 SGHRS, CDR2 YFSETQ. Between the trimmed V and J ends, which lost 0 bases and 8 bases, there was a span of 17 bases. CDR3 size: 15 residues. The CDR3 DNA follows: TGCGCCAGCAGCTTGGCTGGGAATCCCGCAGACGAAGCTTTCTTT. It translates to CASSLAGNPADEAFF.

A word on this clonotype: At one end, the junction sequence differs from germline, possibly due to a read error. The CDR3 sequence is CTSSQENSWHTQYF. The CDR3 nucleotides read TGCACCAGCAGCCAAGAGAACAGCTGGCATACGCAGTATTTT. The genes are TRBV4-3 and TRBJ2-3, with D uncertain. The germline V gene has CDR1 LGHNA and CDR2 YSLEER. The CDR3 is made up of 14 amino acids.

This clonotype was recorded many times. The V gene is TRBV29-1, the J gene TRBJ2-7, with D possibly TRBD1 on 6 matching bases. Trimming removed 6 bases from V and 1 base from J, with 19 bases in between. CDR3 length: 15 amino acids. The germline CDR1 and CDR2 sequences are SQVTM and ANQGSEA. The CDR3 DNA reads TGCAGCGTCAAAAGGGGGTCGGGTAAATCCTACGAGCAGTACTTC. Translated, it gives CSVKRGSGKSYEQYF.

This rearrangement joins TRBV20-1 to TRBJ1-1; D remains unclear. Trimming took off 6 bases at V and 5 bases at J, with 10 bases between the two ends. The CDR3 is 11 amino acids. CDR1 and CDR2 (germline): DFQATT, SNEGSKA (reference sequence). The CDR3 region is CSAQPGTEAFF. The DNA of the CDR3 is TGCAGTGCCCAGCCGGGGACTGAAGCTTTCTTT.

CDR3 loop: CASSDRGRDEKLFF. In DNA, the CDR3 is TGTGCCAGCAGCGACAGGGGGCGCGATGAAAAACTGTTTTTT. The chain employs TRBV12-3 or TRBV12-4 and TRBJ1-4; 10 bases are shared with TRBD1. V lost 6 bases, J lost 6 bases, and 4 bases stayed unmatched. This CDR3 has 14 amino acids.

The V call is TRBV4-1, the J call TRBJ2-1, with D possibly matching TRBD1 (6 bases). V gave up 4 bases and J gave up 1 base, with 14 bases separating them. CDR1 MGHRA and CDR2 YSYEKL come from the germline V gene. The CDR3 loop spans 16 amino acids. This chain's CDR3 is CASSRYPRGSYNEQFF. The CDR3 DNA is TGCGCCAGCAGCCGATACCCGAGGGGGTCCTACAATGAGCAGTTCTTC.

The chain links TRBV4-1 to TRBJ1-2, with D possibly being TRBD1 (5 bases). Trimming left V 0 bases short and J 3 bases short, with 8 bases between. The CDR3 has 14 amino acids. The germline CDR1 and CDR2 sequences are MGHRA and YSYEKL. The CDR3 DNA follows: TGCGCCAGCAGCCAAGATGAACAGGACTATGGCTACACCTTC. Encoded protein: CASSQDEQDYGYTF.

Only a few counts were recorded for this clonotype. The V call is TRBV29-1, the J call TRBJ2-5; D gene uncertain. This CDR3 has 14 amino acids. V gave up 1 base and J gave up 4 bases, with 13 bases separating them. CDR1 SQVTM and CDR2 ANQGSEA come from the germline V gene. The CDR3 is CSVEVPLLGETQYF. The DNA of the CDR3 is TGCAGCGTTGAAGTACCGCTTCTAGGAGAGACCCAGTACTTC.

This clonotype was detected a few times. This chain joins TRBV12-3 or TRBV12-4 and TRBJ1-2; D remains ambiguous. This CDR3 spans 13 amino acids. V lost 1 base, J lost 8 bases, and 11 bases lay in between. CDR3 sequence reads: CASSLGIGSGYTF. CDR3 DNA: TGTGCCAGCAGTTTAGGGATAGGGTCCGGCTACACCTTC.

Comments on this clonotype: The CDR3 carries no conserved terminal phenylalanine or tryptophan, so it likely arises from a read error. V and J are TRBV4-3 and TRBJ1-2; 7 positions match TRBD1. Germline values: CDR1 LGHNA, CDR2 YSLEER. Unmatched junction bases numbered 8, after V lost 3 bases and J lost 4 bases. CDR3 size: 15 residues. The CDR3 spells CASSQHRQGGYGYTV. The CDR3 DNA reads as TGCGCCAGCAGCCAGCACAGACAGGGAGGCTATGGCTACACCGTC.